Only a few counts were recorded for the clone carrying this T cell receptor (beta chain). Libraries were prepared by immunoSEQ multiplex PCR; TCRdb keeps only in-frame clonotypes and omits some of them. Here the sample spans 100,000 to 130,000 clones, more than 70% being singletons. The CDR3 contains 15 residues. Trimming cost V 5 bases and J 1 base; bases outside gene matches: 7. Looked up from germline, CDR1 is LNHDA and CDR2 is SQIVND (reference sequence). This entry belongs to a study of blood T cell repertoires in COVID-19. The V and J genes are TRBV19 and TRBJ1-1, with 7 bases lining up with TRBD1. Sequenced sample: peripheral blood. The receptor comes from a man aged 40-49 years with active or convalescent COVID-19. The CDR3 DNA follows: TGTGCCAGTAGTCCCTGGACAGGAACGAACACTGAAGCTTTCTTT. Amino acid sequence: CASSPWTGTNTEAFF.